These T cell receptor beta chains were read from a single sample in a study of cytomegalovirus exposure and HLA in healthy donors. TCRdb's table, derived via immunoSEQ multiplex PCR, lists solely in-frame clones and lacks some. The table gives some 110,000 clones; the top ten clones make up approximately 3.7% of it. The source material was PBMCs. Source of these receptors: a man aged 25 to 40 in good health and CMV-seronegative. Each CDR3 is given with its conserved first and last residue. The D gene is left open where the match is weak.

d_gene	v_gene	j_gene	CDR3aa	CDR3nt
TRBD1	TRBV7-9	TRBJ2-7	CASSLNSQGAEQYF	TGTGCCAGCAGCTTAAATTCACAGGGGGCCGAGCAGTACTTC
NA	TRBV15	TRBJ2-7	CATSRRDGGAYEQYF	TGTGCCACCAGCAGGCGGGACGGGGGAGCCTACGAGCAGTACTTC
NA	TRBV6-5	TRBJ2-1	CASSYPRGSYNEQFF	TGTGCCAGCAGTTACCCAAGGGGCTCCTACAATGAGCAGTTCTTC
TRBD2	TRBV15	TRBJ2-3	CATAGTSDTQYF	TGTGCCACCGCCGGGACTAGCGATACGCAGTATTTT
NA	TRBV19	TRBJ2-2	CASSIGSRSTGELFF	TGTGCCAGTAGTATAGGGAGTAGATCGACCGGGGAGCTGTTTTTT
TRBD1	TRBV7-2	TRBJ1-2	CASSLDPGQGRSYGYTF	TGTGCCAGCAGCTTAGACCCTGGACAGGGCAGAAGCTATGGCTACACCTTC
NA	TRBV6-1	TRBJ2-5	CASSRLEPAETQYF	TGTGCCAGCAGTCGTTTGGAGCCGGCGGAGACCCAGTACTTC
TRBD1	TRBV5-4	TRBJ2-3	CASSWDRSSTDTQYF	TGTGCCAGCAGCTGGGACAGATCTAGCACAGATACGCAGTATTTT
NA	TRBV4-3	TRBJ2-4	CASSQYPSGGKSGAKNIQYF	TGCGCCAGCAGCCAATACCCCTCCGGGGGAAAAAGCGGTGCCAAAAACATTCAGTACTTC
NA	TRBV4-3	TRBJ1-6	CASSQDQGYKTPLHF	TGCGCCAGCAGCCAAGACCAGGGGTATAAGACACCCCTCCACTTT
NA	TRBV6-5	TRBJ1-1	CASILAGGVAFF	TGTGCCAGCATCCTCGCGGGGGGGGTAGCTTTCTTT
NA	TRBV20-1	TRBJ2-5	CSAREKTQYF	TGCAGTGCTAGGGAGAAGACCCAGTACTTC
TRBD1	TRBV4-1	TRBJ1-2	CASSQAGGHYTF	TGCGCCAGCAGCCAGGCAGGGGGACACTACACCTTC
NA	TRBV6-1	TRBJ2-7	CAIRQNPSSYEQYF	TGTGCCATCAGACAGAACCCAAGCTCCTACGAGCAGTACTTC
NA	TRBV7-9	TRBJ1-4	CASSPSEVGEKLFF	TGTGCCAGCAGCCCATCCGAGGTCGGTGAAAAACTGTTTTTT
TRBD2	TRBV7-9	TRBJ2-1	CASSLWGGTIRFYNEQFF	TGTGCCAGCAGCTTGTGGGGGGGGACGATCCGGTTCTACAATGAGCAGTTCTTC
NA	TRBV19	TRBJ1-3	CASSAGRGSGNTIYF	TGTGCCAGTAGTGCGGGGCGCGGGTCTGGAAACACCATATATTTT
NA	TRBV18	TRBJ2-5	CASSPPEVQETQYF	TGTGCCAGCTCACCACCCGAGGTCCAAGAGACCCAGTACTTC
TRBD1	TRBV7-2	TRBJ2-7	CASSFWTGSYEQYF	TGTGCCAGCAGCTTCTGGACAGGATCCTACGAGCAGTACTTC
TRBD2	TRBV7-9	TRBJ2-5	CASTWTSGGETQYF	TGTGCCAGCACATGGACTAGCGGGGGGGAGACCCAGTACTTC
NA	TRBV2	TRBJ1-2	CASRGQSAFYGYTF	TGTGCCAGCAGAGGACAGAGCGCTTTCTATGGCTACACCTTC
NA	TRBV6-4	TRBJ2-6	CASSDSDSRSGANVLTF	TGTGCCAGCAGTGACTCTGACTCCCGCTCTGGGGCCAACGTCCTGACTTTC
NA	TRBV18	TRBJ2-2	CASSPPQGRDTGELFF	TGTGCCAGCTCACCACCGCAGGGTCGAGACACCGGGGAGCTGTTTTTT
NA	TRBV6-5	TRBJ1-2	CASSYARGYGYTF	TGTGCCAGCAGTTACGCTCGGGGCTATGGCTACACCTTC
TRBD1	TRBV9	TRBJ2-7	CASSVSPGQGYEQYF	TGTGCCAGCAGCGTCTCCCCGGGACAGGGCTACGAGCAGTACTTC
TRBD2	TRBV7-6	TRBJ2-2	CASSLRETSGGATGELFF	TGTGCCAGCAGCTTACGAGAGACTAGCGGGGGGGCCACCGGGGAGCTGTTTTTT
NA	TRBV7-3	TRBJ2-2	CASSLRGGNGELFF	TGTGCCAGCAGCTTACGAGGGGGTAACGGGGAGCTGTTTTTT
NA	TRBV2	TRBJ1-6	CASSEVVQSPLHF	TGTGCCAGCAGTGAAGTCGTACAGTCACCCCTCCACTTT
NA	TRBV7-9	TRBJ2-6	CAGTWSGANVLTF	TGTGCCGGGACATGGTCTGGGGCCAACGTCCTGACTTTC
NA	TRBV29-1	TRBJ2-3	CSVLRGTDTQYF	TGCAGCGTTCTGAGGGGCACAGATACGCAGTATTTT
NA	TRBV7-2	TRBJ1-1	CASSPRSRGNTEAFF	TGTGCCAGCAGCCCCCGGTCCAGGGGGAACACTGAAGCTTTCTTT
TRBD1	TRBV9	TRBJ2-7	CASSVDGGTGAAEYF	TGTGCCAGCAGCGTAGATGGAGGGACAGGGGCGGCCGAGTACTTC
TRBD1	TRBV5-1	TRBJ2-3	CASSRTGTTDTQYF	TGCGCCAGCAGCAGGACAGGGACCACAGATACGCAGTATTTT
TRBD2	TRBV5-4	TRBJ2-3	CASTPPDGGVHTDTQYF	TGTGCCAGCACCCCACCGGACGGGGGGGTACACACAGATACGCAGTATTTT
NA	TRBV18	TRBJ1-1	CASSQQQNTEAFF	TGTGCCAGCTCTCAACAGCAAAACACTGAAGCTTTCTTT
TRBD1	TRBV19	TRBJ1-4	CASTSPGQGNEKLFF	TGTGCCAGTACCTCCCCGGGACAGGGGAATGAAAAACTGTTTTTT
NA	TRBV28	TRBJ1-5	CASSSTTGIRNQPQHF	TGTGCCAGCAGTTCCACTACAGGGATTCGCAATCAGCCCCAGCATTTT
NA	TRBV6-5	TRBJ2-3	CASKGGGPGTDTQYF	TGTGCCAGCAAGGGGGGGGGTCCGGGGACGGATACGCAGTATTTT
TRBD2	TRBV10-2	TRBJ2-2	CASSDSGGLNTGELFF	TGCGCCAGCAGTGATAGCGGGGGGCTGAACACCGGGGAGCTGTTTTTT
NA	TRBV6-5	TRBJ2-5	CASSPPDRQETQYF	TGTGCCAGCAGCCCGCCGGACAGACAAGAGACCCAGTACTTC
NA	TRBV5-1	TRBJ1-5	CASSSSGSSNQPQHF	TGCGCCAGCAGTTCTTCCGGTTCTAGCAATCAGCCCCAGCATTTT
NA	TRBV6-4	TRBJ1-6	CASSDSAGWNSPLHF	TGTGCCAGCAGTGACTCCGCAGGGTGGAATTCACCCCTCCACTTT
NA	TRBV5-1	TRBJ1-4	CASSLQSTNEKLFF	TGCGCCAGCAGCTTGCAGTCAACTAATGAAAAACTGTTTTTT
NA	TRBV7-2	TRBJ2-4	CASSLGRENIQYF	TGTGCCAGCAGCTTAGGCAGGGAAAACATTCAGTACTTC
NA	TRBV7-2	TRBJ2-5	CASSLDYPYQETQYF	TGTGCCAGCAGCTTAGACTACCCCTACCAAGAGACCCAGTACTTC
TRBD1	TRBV7-9	TRBJ2-1	CASTGNRGHSLSYNEQFF	TGTGCCAGCACCGGTAACAGGGGCCACTCACTTTCCTACAATGAGCAGTTCTTC
NA	TRBV6-6	TRBJ2-1	CASTNVQSSYNEQFF	TGTGCCAGCACGAATGTACAAAGCTCCTACAATGAGCAGTTCTTC
NA	TRBV7-8	TRBJ2-3	CASSAMQGSTDTQYF	TGTGCCAGCAGCGCAATGCAGGGGAGCACAGATACGCAGTATTTT
TRBD2	TRBV5-1	TRBJ2-1	CASSPTSGGSEGQFF	TGCGCCAGCAGCCCGACTAGCGGGGGTAGCGAGGGGCAGTTCTTC
NA	TRBV4-2	TRBJ2-7	CASSQAAGLEFYEQYF	TGTGCCAGCAGCCAAGCGGCAGGGTTGGAGTTCTACGAGCAGTACTTC
TRBD2	TRBV7-2	TRBJ2-1	CASTGGGAYNEQFF	TGTGCCAGCACGGGCGGGGGGGCCTACAATGAGCAGTTCTTC
TRBD1	TRBV6-1	TRBJ1-2	CASTLGQGGYGYTF	TGTGCCAGCACCCTGGGACAGGGAGGCTATGGCTACACCTTC
NA	TRBV6-5	TRBJ2-2	CASSYPGSTGELFF	TGTGCCAGCAGTTATCCGGGATCTACCGGGGAGCTGTTTTTT
NA	TRBV6-5	TRBJ2-3	CASSSDRYTDTQYF	TGTGCCAGCAGCTCCGACAGATACACAGATACACAGTATTTT